The rows below give T cell receptor beta chains drawn from one sample of a study of chemoradiotherapy in HPV16-positive cancers. Data came from immunoSEQ multiplex PCR; TCRdb stores just in-frame clones and leaves some out. Altogether approximately 6,100 clones are present, 88% being singletons, with the ten largest covering roughly 27%. The source material was blood, sampled from a patient who underwent chemoradiotherapy. These receptor sequences come from a human donor with HPV-associated anogenital cancer. The CDR3 runs from the conserved cysteine through the conserved F or W. A D gene is named only where the DNA matches it firmly. Rows give clone size only sometimes, using once, few, many, or a class for an expanded clone.

j_call: TRBJ1-4
d_call: NA
v_call: TRBV30
clone_size: NA
cdr3_nt: TGTGCCTGGGGGAGGTGGCCAACTAATGAAAAACTGTTTTTT
cdr3_aa: CAWGRWPTNEKLFF

j_call: TRBJ2-1
d_call: NA
v_call: TRBV9
clone_size: NA
cdr3_nt: TGTGCCAGCAGCCCAACGGGAAAGCGACAAGTCTATGAGCAGTTCTTC
cdr3_aa: CASSPTGKRQVYEQFF

j_call: TRBJ2-1
d_call: NA
v_call: TRBV7-9
clone_size: NA
cdr3_nt: TGTGCCAGCAGCTTGGACTCTGGCTCCTACAATGAGCAGTTCTTC
cdr3_aa: CASSLDSGSYNEQFF

j_call: TRBJ1-2
d_call: NA
v_call: TRBV28
clone_size: NA
cdr3_nt: TGTGCCAGCCTACTCTCAGGGAACTATGGCTACACCTTC
cdr3_aa: CASLLSGNYGYTF

j_call: TRBJ2-5
d_call: NA
v_call: TRBV18
clone_size: NA
cdr3_nt: TGTGCCAGCTCCCCCTTTAGAGCCCAAGAGACCCAGTACTTC
cdr3_aa: CASSPFRAQETQYF

j_call: TRBJ2-7
d_call: TRBD1
v_call: TRBV18
clone_size: NA
cdr3_nt: TGTGCCAGCTCACCCAACAGGGGGCAAACCTACGAGCAGTACTTC
cdr3_aa: CASSPNRGQTYEQYF

j_call: TRBJ1-5
d_call: NA
v_call: TRBV7-8
clone_size: NA
cdr3_nt: TGTGCCAGCAGCCCCTACAGGGTACCGCTCAATCAGCCCCAGCATTTT
cdr3_aa: CASSPYRVPLNQPQHF

j_call: TRBJ2-3
d_call: NA
v_call: TRBV10-3
clone_size: NA
cdr3_nt: TGTGCCATCAACGCGGGTGGTGAAACCGATACGCAGTATTTT
cdr3_aa: CAINAGGETDTQYF

j_call: TRBJ2-7
d_call: TRBD1
v_call: TRBV5-1
clone_size: NA
cdr3_nt: TGCGCCAGCAGCTTCGGACAGGGGTTCGACGAGCAGTACTTC
cdr3_aa: CASSFGQGFDEQYF

j_call: TRBJ2-2
d_call: NA
v_call: TRBV19
clone_size: NA
cdr3_nt: TGTGCCAGTACTTCCATACAGGGGCGGGGGAACACCGGGGAGCTGTTTTTT
cdr3_aa: CASTSIQGRGNTGELFF

j_call: TRBJ2-1
d_call: NA
v_call: TRBV7-9
clone_size: NA
cdr3_nt: TGTGCCATCGACCTAGCCTACAATGAGCAGTTCTTC
cdr3_aa: CAIDLAYNEQFF

j_call: TRBJ2-7
d_call: TRBD1
v_call: TRBV6-5
clone_size: NA
cdr3_nt: TGTGCCAGCAGTAGGACAGGGGGTACCTACGAGCAGTACTTC
cdr3_aa: CASSRTGGTYEQYF

j_call: TRBJ1-1
d_call: NA
v_call: TRBV29-1
clone_size: NA
cdr3_nt: TGCAGCGTAGAACCCGGGAACACTGAAGCTTTCTTT
cdr3_aa: CSVEPGNTEAFF

j_call: TRBJ2-3
d_call: NA
v_call: TRBV5-5
clone_size: NA
cdr3_nt: TGTGCCAGCAGCTCGACTAGGGGGTTCACAGATACGCAGTATTTT
cdr3_aa: CASSSTRGFTDTQYF

j_call: TRBJ2-3
d_call: NA
v_call: TRBV27
clone_size: once
cdr3_nt: TGTGCCAGCAGTTTATCCCGACTAACCAGCACAGATACGCAGTATTTT
cdr3_aa: CASSLSRLTSTDTQYF

j_call: TRBJ1-4
d_call: NA
v_call: TRBV9
clone_size: once
cdr3_nt: TGTGCCAGCAGCGGTTCAGGGGCAACTAATGAAAAACTGTTTTTT
cdr3_aa: CASSGSGATNEKLFF

j_call: TRBJ2-7
d_call: TRBD1
v_call: TRBV30
clone_size: once
cdr3_nt: TGTGCCTGGACAGGGGGCTACGAGCAGTACTTC
cdr3_aa: CAWTGGYEQYF

j_call: TRBJ1-1
d_call: NA
v_call: TRBV30
clone_size: NA
cdr3_nt: TGTGCCTGGAGTCCAGGAATGGAAGCTTTCTTT
cdr3_aa: CAWSPGMEAFF

j_call: TRBJ1-6
d_call: NA
v_call: TRBV10-3
clone_size: NA
cdr3_nt: TGTGCCATCAGTGAGTCGTTCTTCACCCTCCACTTT
cdr3_aa: CAISESFFTLHF

j_call: TRBJ2-3
d_call: TRBD2
v_call: TRBV5-1
clone_size: NA
cdr3_nt: TGCGCCAGCAGCTTGACGGGACTAGCGGGGGGGCTGAACACAGATACGCAGTATTTT
cdr3_aa: CASSLTGLAGGLNTDTQYF

j_call: TRBJ2-7
d_call: NA
v_call: TRBV4-3
clone_size: NA
cdr3_nt: TGCGCCAGCAGCCAATCTACCGGGACGCCCGAGCAGTACTTC
cdr3_aa: CASSQSTGTPEQYF

j_call: TRBJ1-2
d_call: NA
v_call: TRBV6-5
clone_size: NA
cdr3_nt: TGTGCCAGCAGAATACCGGGACGGCTTTATGGCTACACCTTC
cdr3_aa: CASRIPGRLYGYTF

j_call: TRBJ2-7
d_call: NA
v_call: TRBV29-1
clone_size: NA
cdr3_nt: TGCAGCGTTGAAGATCGGGGTTACTCCTACGAGCAGTACTTC
cdr3_aa: CSVEDRGYSYEQYF

j_call: TRBJ2-1
d_call: TRBD2
v_call: TRBV5-1
clone_size: NA
cdr3_nt: TGCGCCAGCACCCCTTTATTGGCGGGAGGGCCCAATGAGCAGTTCTTC
cdr3_aa: CASTPLLAGGPNEQFF

j_call: TRBJ2-3
d_call: NA
v_call: TRBV27
clone_size: once
cdr3_nt: TGTGCCAGCAGTTTTAGGTTAGCAGGGGATACGCAGTATTTT
cdr3_aa: CASSFRLAGDTQYF

j_call: TRBJ1-2
d_call: NA
v_call: TRBV15
clone_size: NA
cdr3_nt: TGTGCCACCAGCAGGCAGAAGGCCTCGCTAAGCGGCTACACCTTC
cdr3_aa: CATSRQKASLSGYTF

j_call: TRBJ1-3
d_call: TRBD1
v_call: TRBV16
clone_size: NA
cdr3_nt: TGTGCCAGCAGCCCTAACGACAGGGCTTATGGAAACACCATATATTTT
cdr3_aa: CASSPNDRAYGNTIYF